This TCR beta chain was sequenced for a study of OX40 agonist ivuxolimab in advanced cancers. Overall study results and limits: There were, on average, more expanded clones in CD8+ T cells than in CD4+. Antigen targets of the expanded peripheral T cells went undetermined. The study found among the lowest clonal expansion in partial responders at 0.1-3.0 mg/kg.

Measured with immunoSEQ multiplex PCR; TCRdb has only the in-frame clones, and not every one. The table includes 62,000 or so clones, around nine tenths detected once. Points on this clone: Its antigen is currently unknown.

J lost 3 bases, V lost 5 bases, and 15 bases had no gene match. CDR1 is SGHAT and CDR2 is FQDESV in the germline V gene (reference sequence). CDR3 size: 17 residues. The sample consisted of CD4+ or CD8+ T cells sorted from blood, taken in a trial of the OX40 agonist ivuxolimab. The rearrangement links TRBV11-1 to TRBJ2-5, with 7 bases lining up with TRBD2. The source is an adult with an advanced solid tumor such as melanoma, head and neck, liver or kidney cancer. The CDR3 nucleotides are TGTGCCAGCAGCCCCCCTGAATCTCGGGCGGGGGAAGAGACCCAGTACTTC. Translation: CASSPPESRAGEETQYF.